This T cell receptor beta chain was profiled in a study of CD8 T cells in ankylosing spondylitis. V lost 11 bases and J lost 6; bases outside the gene matches: 10. This CDR3 has 12 amino acids. CDR1 and CDR2 (germline): SNHLY, FYNNEI. One entry per CDR3 protein, called by TCRdb with MiXCR from the 5' RACE reads. This table holds 150,000 to 200,000 distinct CDR3 sequences, roughly 13% found once. The receptor's source is a male donor with ankylosing spondylitis or in good health (not recorded which). This chain links TRBV2 with TRBJ2-7; 7 bases line up with TRBD1. The sequencing sample was made of blood, either unsorted or a sorted T cell fraction (not recorded which). DNA for the CDR3: TGTGCCGCCCGACAGGGTTTGGGCGAGCAGTACTTC. It yields the protein CAARQGLGEQYF. The full variable domain, its missing parts supplied by reference TRBV2 and TRBJ2-7, is EPEVTQTPSHQVTQMGQEVILRCVPISNHLYFYWYRQILGQKVEFLVSFYNNEISEKSEIFDDQFSVERPDGSNFTLKIRSTKLEDSAMYFCAARQGLGEQYFGPGTRLTVT.